The TCR beta chain described here comes from a study of blood T cell repertoires in COVID-19. Overall study: Acute and convalescent COVID-19 samples came from the United States, Italy and Spain.

The ends lost 2 bases at V and 5 bases at J; junction bases unmatched: 0. CDR3 length equals 14 residues. The germline V gene has CDR1 MNHEY and CDR2 SVGAGI. Measured with immunoSEQ multiplex PCR; TCRdb has only the in-frame clones, and not every one. The profile shows about 120,000 clones, over 75% of them singletons. The V gene is TRBV6-5, the J gene TRBJ2-2; 9 nucleotides align to TRBD1. This receptor was obtained from a man at least 80 years old with active or convalescent COVID-19. The sequencing sample was made of peripheral blood. The CDR3 region has the DNA TGTGCCAGCAGTTACGGGACAGGGACCGGGGAGCTGTTTTTT. Amino acids: CASSYGTGTGELFF.